Below, one T cell receptor (beta chain) is given with its context. Losses at the gene ends were 5 bases for V and 0 bases for J; bases not matched to a gene: 7. The CDR3 totals 15 residues. Germline CDR1 is MNHEY and CDR2 is SVGEGT. In the original workflow: Counts of nucleated cells, estimated from reference gene primer amplification, were obtained. Profiling relied on immunoSEQ multiplex PCR, and the TCRdb table lists in-frame clones only, not all of them. V, J and clone size derive from that table, while D and trimming were established from the DNA sequence. This table has about 200,000 clones, just over 85% appearing once. The data originate from a study of blood T cell repertoires in COVID-19. In the study overall: Spain, Italy and the United States supplied samples that represented acute and convalescent COVID-19. The cDNA or gDNA used as material had been derived from T cells, B-cell-depleted T cells, or PBMCs.

This sequence joins TRBV6-2 or TRBV6-3 and TRBJ2-7, with 7 bases aligning to TRBD2. The sequenced material came from peripheral blood. This clonotype was sampled from an older man with acute or convalescent COVID-19. CDR3 nucleotide sequence: TGTGCCAGCAGTGACCCAGCGGGATACTCCTACGAGCAGTACGTC. It translates to CASSDPAGYSYEQYV.